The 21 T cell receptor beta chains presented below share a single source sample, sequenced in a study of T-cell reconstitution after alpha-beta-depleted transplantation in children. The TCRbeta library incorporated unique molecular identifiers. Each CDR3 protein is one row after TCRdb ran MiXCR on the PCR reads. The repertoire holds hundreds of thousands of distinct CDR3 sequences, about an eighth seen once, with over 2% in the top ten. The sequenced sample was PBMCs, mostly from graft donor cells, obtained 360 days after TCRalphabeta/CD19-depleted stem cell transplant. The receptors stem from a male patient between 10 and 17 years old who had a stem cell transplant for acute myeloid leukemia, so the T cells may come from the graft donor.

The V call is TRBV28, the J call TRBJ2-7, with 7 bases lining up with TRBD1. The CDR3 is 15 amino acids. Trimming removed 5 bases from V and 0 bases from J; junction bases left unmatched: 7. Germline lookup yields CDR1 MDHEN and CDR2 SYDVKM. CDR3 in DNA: TGTGCCAGCAGTCCACAGGGGATACTCTCCTACGAGCAGTACTTC. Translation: CASSPQGILSYEQYF.

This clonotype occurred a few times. The CDR3 loop is CASSQDLLAVPTEQFF. As DNA, the CDR3 is TGTGCCAGCAGCCAAGATCTCCTAGCGGTCCCCACCGAGCAGTTCTTC. The chain couples TRBV3-1 to TRBJ2-1, with 7 bases matching TRBD2. This CDR3 contains 16 residues. The V gene end was trimmed by 0 bases and the J gene end by 10 bases; junction bases not matched to a gene: 12. Germline CDR1 and CDR2: LGHDT and YNNKEL (reference sequence).

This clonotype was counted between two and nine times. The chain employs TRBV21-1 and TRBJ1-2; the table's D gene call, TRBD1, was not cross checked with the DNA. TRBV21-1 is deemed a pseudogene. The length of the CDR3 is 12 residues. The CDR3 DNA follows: TGTGCCAGCAGGGACACTTACTATGGCTACACCTTC. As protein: CASRDTYYGYTF.

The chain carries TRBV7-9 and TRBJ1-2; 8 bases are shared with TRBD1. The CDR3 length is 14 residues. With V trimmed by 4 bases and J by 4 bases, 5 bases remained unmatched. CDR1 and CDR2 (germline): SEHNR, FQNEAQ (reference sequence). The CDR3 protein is CASSSPGGGYGYTF. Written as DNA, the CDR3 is TGTGCCAGCAGCTCCCCAGGGGGCGGCTATGGCTACACCTTC.

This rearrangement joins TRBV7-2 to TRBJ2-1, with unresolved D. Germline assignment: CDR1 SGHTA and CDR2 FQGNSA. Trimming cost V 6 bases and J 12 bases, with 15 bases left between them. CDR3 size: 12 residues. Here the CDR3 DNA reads TGTGCCAGCAGTTCTAGTGCAGTTGGGCAGTTCTTC. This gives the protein CASSSSAVGQFF.

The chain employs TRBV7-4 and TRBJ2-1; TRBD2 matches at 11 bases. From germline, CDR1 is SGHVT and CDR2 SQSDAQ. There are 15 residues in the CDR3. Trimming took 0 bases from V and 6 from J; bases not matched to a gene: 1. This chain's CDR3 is CASSLALAGANEQFF. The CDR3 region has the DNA TGTGCCAGCAGCTTAGCACTAGCGGGAGCCAATGAGCAGTTCTTC.

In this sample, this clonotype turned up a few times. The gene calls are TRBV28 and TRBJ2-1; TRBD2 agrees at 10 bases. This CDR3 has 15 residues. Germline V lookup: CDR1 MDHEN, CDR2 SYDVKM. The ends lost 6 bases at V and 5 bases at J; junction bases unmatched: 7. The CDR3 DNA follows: TGTGCCAGCAGGAAGGAACTAGCGGGGAACAATGAGCAGTTCTTC. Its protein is CASRKELAGNNEQFF.

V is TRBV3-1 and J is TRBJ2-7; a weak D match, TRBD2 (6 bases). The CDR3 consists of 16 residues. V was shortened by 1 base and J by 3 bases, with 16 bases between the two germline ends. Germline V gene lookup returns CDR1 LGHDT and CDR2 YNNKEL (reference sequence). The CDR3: CASSQASGVPNYEQYF. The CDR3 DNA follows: TGTGCCAGCAGCCAAGCCTCGGGAGTGCCGAACTACGAGCAGTACTTC.

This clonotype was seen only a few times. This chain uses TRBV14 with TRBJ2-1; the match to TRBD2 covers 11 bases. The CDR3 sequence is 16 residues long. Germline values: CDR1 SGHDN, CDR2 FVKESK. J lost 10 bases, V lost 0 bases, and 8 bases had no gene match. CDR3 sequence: CASSQELAGAKGEQFF. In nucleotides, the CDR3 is TGTGCCAGCAGCCAAGAACTAGCGGGAGCCAAGGGGGAGCAGTTCTTC.

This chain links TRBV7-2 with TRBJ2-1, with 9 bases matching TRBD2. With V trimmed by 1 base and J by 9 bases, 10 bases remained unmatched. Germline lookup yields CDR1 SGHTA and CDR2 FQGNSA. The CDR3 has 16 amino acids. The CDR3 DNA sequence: TGTGCCAGCAGCTTAGGTATTAGCGGGAGTTACGGTGAGCAGTTCTTC. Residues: CASSLGISGSYGEQFF.

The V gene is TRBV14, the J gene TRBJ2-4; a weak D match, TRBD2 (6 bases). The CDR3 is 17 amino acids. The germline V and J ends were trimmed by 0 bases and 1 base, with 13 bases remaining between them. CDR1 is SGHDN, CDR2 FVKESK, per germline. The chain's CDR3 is CASSQEAGIGAKNIQYF. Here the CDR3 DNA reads TGTGCCAGCAGCCAAGAGGCGGGGATTGGGGCCAAAAACATTCAGTACTTC.

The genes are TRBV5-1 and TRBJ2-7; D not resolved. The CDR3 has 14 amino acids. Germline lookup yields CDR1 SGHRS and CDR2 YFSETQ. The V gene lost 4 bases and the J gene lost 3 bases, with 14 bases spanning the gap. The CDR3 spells CASSGQAPLYEQYF. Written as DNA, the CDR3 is TGCGCCAGCAGCGGGCAAGCCCCCCTCTACGAGCAGTACTTC.

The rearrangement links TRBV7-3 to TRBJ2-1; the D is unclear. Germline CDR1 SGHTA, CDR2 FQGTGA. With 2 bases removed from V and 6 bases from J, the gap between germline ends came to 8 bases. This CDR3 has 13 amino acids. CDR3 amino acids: CASSLVFSNEQFF. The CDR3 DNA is TGTGCCAGCAGCTTAGTATTCAGCAATGAGCAGTTCTTC.

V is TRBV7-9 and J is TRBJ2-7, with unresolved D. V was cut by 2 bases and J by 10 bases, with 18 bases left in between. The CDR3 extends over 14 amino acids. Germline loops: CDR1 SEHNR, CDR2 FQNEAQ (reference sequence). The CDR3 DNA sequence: TGTGCCAGCAGCTTATTCTCGAGACCAATTCACCAGTACTTC. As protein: CASSLFSRPIHQYF.

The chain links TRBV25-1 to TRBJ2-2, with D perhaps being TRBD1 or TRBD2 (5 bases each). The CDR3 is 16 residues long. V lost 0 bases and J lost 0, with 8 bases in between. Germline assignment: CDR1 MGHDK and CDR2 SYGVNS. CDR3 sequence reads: CASSEYGGANTGELFF. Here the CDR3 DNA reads TGTGCCAGCAGTGAATATGGGGGAGCGAACACCGGGGAGCTGTTTTTT.

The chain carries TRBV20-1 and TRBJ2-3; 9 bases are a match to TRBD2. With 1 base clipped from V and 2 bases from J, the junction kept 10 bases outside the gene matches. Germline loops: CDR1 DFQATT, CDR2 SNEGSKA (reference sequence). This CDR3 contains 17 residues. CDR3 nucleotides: TGCAGTGCTAGAGTTCTAGCGGGAAGTTCCTACACAGATACGCAGTATTTT. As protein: CSARVLAGSSYTDTQYF.

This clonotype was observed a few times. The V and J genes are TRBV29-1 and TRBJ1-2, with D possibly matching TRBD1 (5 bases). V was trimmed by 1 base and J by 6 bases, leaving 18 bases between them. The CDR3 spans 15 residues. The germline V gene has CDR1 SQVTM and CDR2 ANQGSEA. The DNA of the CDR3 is TGCAGCGTTGAAGCCGGGACCTCCTCCACCCATGGCTACACCTTC. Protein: CSVEAGTSSTHGYTF.

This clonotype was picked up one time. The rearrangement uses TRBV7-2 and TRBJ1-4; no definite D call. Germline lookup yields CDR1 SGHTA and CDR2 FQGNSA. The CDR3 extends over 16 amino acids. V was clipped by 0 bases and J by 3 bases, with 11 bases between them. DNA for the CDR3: TGTGCCAGCAGCTTAGCGCGGTTTCGGTCTAATGAAAAACTGTTTTTT. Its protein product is CASSLARFRSNEKLFF.

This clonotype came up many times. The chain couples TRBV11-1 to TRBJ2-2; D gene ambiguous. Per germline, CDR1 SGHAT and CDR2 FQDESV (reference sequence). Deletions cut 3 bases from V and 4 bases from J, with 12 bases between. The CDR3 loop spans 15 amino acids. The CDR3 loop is CASSLGNYGTGELFF. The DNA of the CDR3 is TGTGCCAGCAGCTTGGGAAACTACGGCACCGGGGAGCTGTTTTTT.

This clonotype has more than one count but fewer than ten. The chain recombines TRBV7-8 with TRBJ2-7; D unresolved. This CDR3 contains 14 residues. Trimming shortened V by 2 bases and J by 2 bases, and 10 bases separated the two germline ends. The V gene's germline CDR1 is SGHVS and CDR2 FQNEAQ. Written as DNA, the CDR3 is TGTGCCAGCAGCTTAACGCACTCCACCTACGAGCAGTACTTC. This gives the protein CASSLTHSTYEQYF. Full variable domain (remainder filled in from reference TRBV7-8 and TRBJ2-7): GAGVSQSPRYKVAKRGQDVALRCDPISGHVSLFWYQQALGQGPEFLTYFQNEAQLDKSGLPSDRFFAERPEGSVSTLKIQRTQQEDSAVYLCASSLTHSTYEQYFGPGTRLTVT.

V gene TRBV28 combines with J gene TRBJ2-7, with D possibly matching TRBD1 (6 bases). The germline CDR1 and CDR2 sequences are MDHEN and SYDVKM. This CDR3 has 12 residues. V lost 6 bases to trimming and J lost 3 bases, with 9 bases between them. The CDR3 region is CASSVQGYEQYF. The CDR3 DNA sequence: TGTGCCAGCAGCGTACAGGGCTACGAGCAGTACTTC.